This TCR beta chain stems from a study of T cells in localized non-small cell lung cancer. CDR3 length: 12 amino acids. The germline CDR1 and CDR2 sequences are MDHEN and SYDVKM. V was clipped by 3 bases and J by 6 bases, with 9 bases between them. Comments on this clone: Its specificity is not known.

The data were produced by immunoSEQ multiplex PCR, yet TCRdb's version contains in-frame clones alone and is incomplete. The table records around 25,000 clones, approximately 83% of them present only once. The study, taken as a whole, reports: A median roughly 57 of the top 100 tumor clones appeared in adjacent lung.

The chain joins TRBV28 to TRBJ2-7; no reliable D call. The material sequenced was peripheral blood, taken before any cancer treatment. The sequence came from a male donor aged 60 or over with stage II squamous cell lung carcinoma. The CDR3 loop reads CASSFNPSEQYF. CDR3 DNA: TGTGCCAGCAGTTTTAATCCGAGCGAGCAGTACTTC.